This T cell receptor beta chain was identified during a study of T-cell reconstitution after alpha-beta-depleted transplantation in children. Broader study findings: The authors attributed T-cell counts and diversity one year after transplant mostly to newly produced T cells. Where some patients showed high TCRbeta diversity at day 60, it came from recipient T cells and thymic progenitors that had survived. Expanded graft clones, several hundred of them, were reportedly the source of alpha-beta T cells about two months after transplant.

Notes on this clonotype: Its antigen is undetermined.

Unique molecular identifiers were used in preparing the TCRbeta library. In TCRdb, the PCR reads were re-called with MiXCR into one record per CDR3 protein. The sample includes about 980,000 distinct CDR3 sequences, less than 30% of them seen just once. This TCR came from a boy in the first two years of life who had a stem cell transplant for SCID, so the T cells may come from the graft donor. The sequencing here drew on PBMCs, mostly from graft donor cells, taken 360 days after TCRalphabeta/CD19-depleted stem cell transplant.

The DNA of the CDR3 is TGTGCCAGCAGTGTAGTTAGGGGGCAGCACGAGCAGTACTTC. It yields the protein CASSVVRGQHEQYF. V is TRBV12-3 or TRBV12-4 and J is TRBJ2-7; TRBD1 agrees at 7 bases. V lost 5 bases to trimming and J lost 5 bases; unmatched junction nucleotides: 9. The CDR3 has 14 amino acids.